This passage covers 5 T cell receptor beta chains from one sample sequenced in a study of T cell changes during pregnancy in multiple sclerosis. Assay: immunoSEQ multiplex PCR; the TCRdb copy retains only in-frame clones and omits some. In the table there are roughly 45,000 clones, 90% to 95% of which are singletons. The input for sequencing was CD8+ T cells from peripheral blood mononuclear cells, taken after pregnancy. All receptors derive from a female donor with multiple sclerosis, enrolled in a pregnancy study.

The chain is built from TRBV5-1 and TRBJ2-1; the match to TRBD2 covers 13 bases. The CDR3 has 15 residues. With 2 bases clipped from V and 8 bases from J, the junction kept 4 bases outside the gene matches. Germline lookup yields CDR1 SGHRS and CDR2 YFSETQ. CDR3 bases: TGCGCCAGCAGCTTCACTAGCGGGGGGGCCTATGAGCAGTTCTTC. This encodes CASSFTSGGAYEQFF.

The genes are TRBV29-1 and TRBJ2-2, with 9 bases fitting TRBD1. Germline CDR1 SQVTM, CDR2 ANQGSEA. The CDR3 loop spans 13 amino acids. V shed 7 bases and J 1 base; nucleotides not matched to a gene: 1. CDR3 in DNA: TGCAGCGGGACAGGGGTGAACACCGGGGAGCTGTTTTTT. Its translation: CSGTGVNTGELFF.

The chain couples TRBV6-5 to TRBJ1-2; D is possibly TRBD1 (6 bases). V gave up 2 bases and J gave up 4 bases, with 8 bases separating them. The CDR3 length is 13 residues. Germline loops: CDR1 MNHEY, CDR2 SVGAGI. The CDR3 loop reads CASSYGGSYGYTF. The DNA of the CDR3 is TGTGCCAGCAGTTACGGGGGCTCCTATGGCTACACCTTC.

The CDR3 region has the DNA TGTGCCATCAGTGCCGCGACAGGAAAATCGGAAAAACTGTTTTTT. Its protein product is CAISAATGKSEKLFF. V and J are TRBV10-3 and TRBJ1-4, with a tentative D call TRBD1 (6 bases). There are 15 residues in the CDR3. CDR1 and CDR2 (germline): ENHRY, SYGVKD. V was shortened by 4 bases and J by 8 bases, with 17 bases between the two germline ends.

This clone appeared a single time. V and J are TRBV7-3 and TRBJ2-5; D not resolved. This CDR3 has 13 residues. Germline V lookup: CDR1 SGHTA, CDR2 FQGTGA. The V gene lost 0 bases and the J gene lost 5 bases, with 7 bases spanning the gap. DNA of the CDR3: TGTGCCAGCAGCTTAACGTTCCAGGAGACCCAGTACTTC. Residues: CASSLTFQETQYF.